The clone carrying this T cell receptor (beta chain) occurred a few times. Its antigen is not known. The PCR employed 60 Vbeta primers together with 13 Jbeta primers. TCRdb's table, derived via immunoSEQ multiplex PCR, lists solely in-frame clones and lacks some. This table has approximately 150,000 clones, 75% appearing once. The data belong to a study of cytomegalovirus exposure and HLA in healthy donors. Germline CDR1 and CDR2: MDHEN and SYDVKM. CDR3 size: 12 residues. V lost 3 bases and J lost 16, with 16 bases in between. Study-wide results and limits: Reports credit the classifier with highly specific, highly sensitive diagnosis of cytomegalovirus status. CMV serostatus stood as the only immune exposure information on hand. An analysis that came later showed most CMV-associated TCR beta chains appearing HLA-restricted. A list of 164 TCR beta chains associated with cytomegalovirus was given.

Sequencing was performed on PBMCs. The rearrangement uses TRBV28 and TRBJ1-3; weak D call: TRBD1 (5 bases). This TCR was recovered from a man aged 18 to 29 in good health and CMV-seropositive. CDR3: CASSFTPGAWYF. The CDR3 nucleotides read TGTGCCAGCAGTTTCACACCTGGGGCCTGGTATTTT.